This TCR beta chain was recorded in a study of technical replicates of blood from a few donors. The data were produced by immunoSEQ multiplex PCR, yet TCRdb's version contains in-frame clones alone and is incomplete. The sample has roughly 80,000 clones; roughly 94% are singletons. Between the trimmed V and J ends, which lost 1 base and 4 bases, there was a span of 5 bases. The CDR3 spans 12 residues. Per the germline V gene, CDR1 is SQVTM and CDR2 is ANQGSEA. This receptor was taken from a human donor in good health. The V call is TRBV29-1, the J call TRBJ2-1; a weak D match, TRBD1 (5 bases). Sequences were obtained from T cells isolated from PBMCs. CDR3 sequence (DNA): TGCAGCGTTGAAGGACAGTACAATGAGCAGTTCTTC. It encodes CSVEGQYNEQFF.